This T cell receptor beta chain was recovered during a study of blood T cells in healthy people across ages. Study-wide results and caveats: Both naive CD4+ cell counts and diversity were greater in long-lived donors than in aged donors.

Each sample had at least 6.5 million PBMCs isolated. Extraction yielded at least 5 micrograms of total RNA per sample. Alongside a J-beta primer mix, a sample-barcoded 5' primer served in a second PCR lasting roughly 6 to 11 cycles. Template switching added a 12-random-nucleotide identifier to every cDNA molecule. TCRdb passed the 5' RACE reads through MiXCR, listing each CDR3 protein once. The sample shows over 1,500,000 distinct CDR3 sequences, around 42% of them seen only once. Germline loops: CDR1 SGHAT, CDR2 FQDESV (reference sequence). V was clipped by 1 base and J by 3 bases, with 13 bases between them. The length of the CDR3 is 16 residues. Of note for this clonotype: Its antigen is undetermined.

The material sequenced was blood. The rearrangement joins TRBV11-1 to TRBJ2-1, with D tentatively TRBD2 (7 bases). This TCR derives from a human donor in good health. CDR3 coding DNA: TGTGCCAGCAGCTTAGGTCGGGGGGCGGTCTACAATGAGCAGTTCTTC. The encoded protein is CASSLGRGAVYNEQFF.